Below, 20 T cell receptor beta chains from the same sample are listed, as sequenced in a study of lung T cells in sarcoidosis with Löfgren's syndrome. From the reads, TCRdb called clonotypes with MiXCR, one entry per CDR3 protein. The table shows roughly 3,000 distinct CDR3 sequences, with around a quarter occurring only once. Sequenced input: CD4+ T cells from bronchoalveolar lavage. Receptors were obtained from a human donor with sarcoidosis (Löfgren's syndrome or another form), or a control subject (not recorded which).

This clonotype was counted once. Without the conserved terminal phenylalanine or tryptophan, this CDR3 likely stems from a read error. CDR3 region: CSASPGSSSYEQYI. In nucleotides, the CDR3 is TGCAGTGCCAGCCCGGGGTCGAGCTCCTACGAACAGTACATC. The genes are TRBV20-1 and TRBJ2-7; maybe TRBD2 (5 bases). The CDR3 contains 14 residues. CDR1 and CDR2 (germline): DFQATT, SNEGSKA (reference sequence).

This clonotype was counted between two and nine times. This sequence may be a read error, since a much larger clone differs from it by one base. V gene TRBV11-2 combines with J gene TRBJ1-2; 8 bases fit TRBD1. The CDR3 length is 15 residues. Germline-derived CDR1 and CDR2 are SGHAT and FQNNGV. CDR3 in amino acids: CASRRAQGANYDYTF. CDR3 coding DNA: TGTGCCAGCAGAAGAGCCCAGGGGGCGAACTATGACTACACCTTC.

In regard to this clonotype: Its ends do not fully match the called genes, so a read error is possible. The DNA for the CDR3 is TGCGCCAGCAGCTCGGGACTACCCCTCTCGAACGCCGGGGAGCTGTTTTTT. Protein sequence: CASSSGLPLSNAGELFF. V usage is TRBV5-1 and J usage is TRBJ2-2, with 7 bases that match TRBD2. The CDR3 is made up of 17 amino acids. Germline CDR1 SGHRS, CDR2 YFSETQ.

This clonotype was counted ten times or more. The chain employs TRBV11-3 and TRBJ2-6; 7 bases fit TRBD2. The CDR3 consists of 17 residues. Trimming cost V 5 bases and J 13 bases; bases outside gene matches: 20. Germline V CDR1 and CDR2: SGHNT, YENEEA. CDR3 residues: CASSPGGNSPQHQVLTF. The CDR3 region has the DNA TGTGCCAGCAGCCCCGGGGGGAACAGCCCTCAACATCAGGTCCTGACTTTC.

Comments on this clonotype: Since a much larger clone is just one base distant, this may be a read error. This chain connects TRBV5-4 to TRBJ1-1; 8 bases are a match to TRBD1. CDR3 size: 14 residues. Germline values: CDR1 SGHNT, CDR2 YYREEE (reference sequence). The CDR3 is CASGLGQDSTEAFF. CDR3 sequence (DNA): TGTGCCAGCGGCTTGGGACAGGACAGCACTGAAGCTTTCTTT.

Many counts were recorded for this clonotype. This chain joins TRBV7-9 and TRBJ1-2; TRBD1 agrees at 9 bases. This CDR3 region has 13 residues. From germline, CDR1 is SEHNR and CDR2 FQNEAQ (reference sequence). V trimming: 5 bases; J trimming: 5 bases; junction bases outside the gene matches: 3. The CDR3 region is CASSHGQGYGYTF. Written as DNA, the CDR3 is TGTGCCAGCAGCCACGGACAGGGGTATGGCTACACCTTC. The whole variable domain, filled in from reference TRBV7-9 and TRBJ1-2, reads DTGVSQNPRHKITKRGQNVTFRCDPISEHNRLYWYRQTLGQGPEFLTYFQNEAQLEKSRLLSDRFSAERPKGSFSTLEIQRTEQGDSAMYLCASSHGQGYGYTFGSGTRLTVV.

This clonotype was observed a few times. This sequence joins TRBV5-4 and TRBJ2-2, with 9 bases lining up with TRBD2. With 0 bases clipped from V and 4 bases from J, the junction kept 1 base outside the gene matches. The length of the CDR3 is 15 residues. Germline V lookup: CDR1 SGHNT, CDR2 YYREEE (reference sequence). CDR3 amino acids: CASSLGGGGTGELFF. CDR3 nucleotides: TGTGCCAGCAGCTTGGGCGGGGGGGGCACCGGGGAGCTGTTTTTT.

By its share, this clonotype is medium-sized. The chain has TRBV4-1 and TRBJ1-1; D not resolved. Trimming cost V 1 base and J 4 bases, with 7 bases left between them. Germline assignment: CDR1 MGHRA and CDR2 YSYEKL. This CDR3 comprises 13 residues. The CDR3 reads CASSQVVATEAFF. DNA of the CDR3: TGCGCCAGCAGCCAAGTGGTGGCCACTGAAGCTTTCTTT.

Notes on this clonotype: Since a much larger clone is just one base distant, this may be a read error. V usage is TRBV7-2 and J usage is TRBJ2-1; D possibly corresponds to TRBD1 (5 bases). Germline V lookup: CDR1 SGHTA, CDR2 FQGNSA. Trimming shortened V by 2 bases and J by 9 bases, and 23 bases separated the two germline ends. CDR3 length: 17 residues. The CDR3, as DNA: TGTGCCAGCAGCTTAAGTACCTTCAGGGTACCCAGTGGTGAGCAGTTCTTC. This encodes CASSLSTFRVPSGEQFF.

This clonotype is judged medium-sized. The chain carries TRBV10-3 and TRBJ2-1, with 8 positions matching TRBD1. The germline V gene has CDR1 ENHRY and CDR2 SYGVKD. The length of the CDR3 is 14 residues. The J segment lost 8 bases and the V segment lost 6 bases, leaving 9 bases of the junction unmatched. In nucleotides, the CDR3 is TGTGCCATCAGACAGGACAGGGAAGTCGATGAGCAGTTCTTC. Protein: CAIRQDREVDEQFF.

The chain carries TRBV9 and TRBJ1-1; perhaps TRBD1 as D (5 bases). The CDR3 consists of 16 residues. CDR1 and CDR2 from the germline V gene are SGDLS and YYNGEE. Trimming cost V 3 bases and J 0 bases, with 15 bases left between them. The CDR3 DNA reads TGTGCCAGCAGCGATCAACAGGAGTGGATGAACACTGAAGCTTTCTTT. This translates into CASSDQQEWMNTEAFF.

In this sample, this clonotype is medium-sized. The chain carries TRBV4-2 and TRBJ2-6; tentative D call: TRBD2 (7 bases). V was cut by 5 bases and J by 4 bases, with 15 bases left in between. Germline CDR1 and CDR2: LGHNA and YNFKEQ. This CDR3 is built from 16 residues. The CDR3, as DNA: TGTGCCAGCAGCACCCTGGGGGGGGCCGGGGCCAACGTCCTGACTTTC. This codes for CASSTLGGAGANVLTF.

This clonotype is medium-sized within its sample. The chain uses TRBV29-1 and TRBJ1-1, with TRBD1 matching over 10 bases. The V and J ends lost 6 bases and 10 bases, in that order; junction bases with no gene match: 11. The CDR3 loop spans 13 amino acids. From germline, CDR1 is SQVTM and CDR2 ANQGSEA. The CDR3 region has the DNA TGCAGCGTCCCGACAGGGGGCTTTTCCCGAGCTTTCTTT. Translated: CSVPTGGFSRAFF. The whole variable domain, filled in from reference TRBV29-1 and TRBJ1-1, reads SAVISQKPSRDICQRGTSLTIQCQVDSQVTMMFWYRQQPGQSLTLIATANQGSEATYESGFVIDKFPISRPNLTFSTLTVSNMSPEDSSIYLCSVPTGGFSRAFFGQGTRLTVV.

This clonotype occurred many times. The chain recombines TRBV29-1 with TRBJ1-1; D not resolved. Trimming shortened V by 8 bases and J by 1 base, and 11 bases separated the two germline ends. Germline V lookup: CDR1 SQVTM, CDR2 ANQGSEA. The length of the CDR3 is 12 residues. The CDR3, as DNA: TGCAGCTCACAAACTGGGAACACTGAAGCTTTCTTT. This gives the protein CSSQTGNTEAFF.

The chain carries TRBV5-1 and TRBJ1-1; D may be TRBD1 (6 bases). The CDR3 loop spans 14 amino acids. With 3 bases removed from V and 1 base from J, the gap between germline ends came to 10 bases. Germline loops: CDR1 SGHRS, CDR2 YFSETQ. The CDR3 loop reads CASSSDSWNTEAFF. The CDR3 region has the DNA TGCGCCAGCAGCTCGGACAGTTGGAACACTGAAGCTTTCTTT.

By share of the sample, this clonotype is medium-sized. This sequence joins TRBV16 and TRBJ1-1; D not resolved. The germline V and J ends were trimmed by 4 bases and 1 base, with 19 bases remaining between them. The CDR3 contains 17 residues. Germline V lookup: CDR1 KGHSY, CDR2 FQNENV. The CDR3 sequence: CASSPMHGRGPNTEAFF. As DNA, the CDR3 is TGTGCCAGCAGCCCCATGCATGGCAGAGGTCCGAACACTGAAGCTTTCTTT.

This clonotype rates as medium-sized. V usage is TRBV3-1 and J usage is TRBJ1-2; D not certain. V lost 0 bases and J 8 bases, leaving 7 bases between the germline ends. From germline, CDR1 is LGHDT and CDR2 YNNKEL (reference sequence). CDR3 size: 12 residues. The CDR3: CASSQDRLGYTF. The CDR3 DNA reads as TGTGCCAGCAGCCAAGATCGTTTGGGCTACACCTTC. Full variable domain (rest looked up from reference TRBV3-1 and TRBJ1-2): DTAVSQTPKYLVTQMGNDKSIKCEQNLGHDTMYWYKQDSKKFLKIMFSYNNKELIINETVPNRFSPKSPDKAHLNLHINSLELGDSAVYFCASSQDRLGYTFGSGTRLTVV.

This clonotype appeared a few times. A much more abundant neighbour one base away suggests this may be a read error. The chain combines TRBV11-2 with TRBJ2-5; D unresolved. CDR1 SGHAT and CDR2 FQNNGV come from the germline V gene. The CDR3 is 13 amino acids. The CDR3 region has the DNA TGTGCCAGCAGCCTTACGGCGGAAGAGGCCCAGTACTTC. This encodes CASSLTAEEAQYF.

This clonotype is labeled as medium-sized. The chain combines TRBV5-4 with TRBJ1-6; 7 bases match TRBD1. The V gene end was trimmed by 4 bases and the J gene end by 6 bases; junction bases not matched to a gene: 4. The CDR3 spans 14 residues. CDR1 and CDR2 from the germline V gene are SGHNT and YYREEE (reference sequence). The CDR3 spells CASSGDSFNSPLHF. Here the CDR3 DNA reads TGTGCCAGCAGCGGGGACAGTTTTAATTCACCCCTCCACTTT.

As regards this clonotype: This may stem from a read error, because a much larger clone lies one nucleotide away. DNA of the CDR3: TGTGCCAGCAGCTTACTCGACGGCGCAGATACGCAGTATTTT. Amino acid sequence: CASSLLDGADTQYF. V is TRBV11-1 and J is TRBJ2-3, with no clear D. Germline V lookup: CDR1 SGHAT, CDR2 FQDESV (reference sequence). The CDR3 runs 14 residues. Trimming pared 2 bases from V and 4 bases from J, leaving 10 bases between.